Each of the 10 T cell receptor beta chains below was sequenced from the same sample in a study of blood T cell repertoires in COVID-19. The data were produced by immunoSEQ multiplex PCR, yet TCRdb's version contains in-frame clones alone and is incomplete. In the table there are some 150,000 clones, 82% of which are singletons. Sequencing used peripheral blood. Receptor source: a woman older than 75 with acute or convalescent COVID-19.

The rearrangement links TRBV6-6 to TRBJ1-3; unclear D gene. V was clipped by 6 bases and J by 4 bases, with 7 bases between them. The CDR3 covers 12 residues. Germline-derived CDR1 and CDR2 are MNHNY and SVGAGI (reference sequence). The chain's CDR3 is CASSSLGNTIYF. CDR3 DNA sequence: TGTGCCAGCAGCTCCCTCGGAAACACCATATATTTT.

The V and J genes are TRBV28 and TRBJ2-7, with D possibly being TRBD2 (5 bases). Trimming shortened V by 1 base and J by 1 base, and 11 bases separated the two germline ends. The germline V gene encodes CDR1 MDHEN and CDR2 SYDVKM. The CDR3 is 15 amino acids. CDR3 sequence: CASSLFSGISYEQYF. The CDR3 DNA is TGTGCCAGCAGTTTATTCTCCGGGATTTCCTACGAGCAGTACTTC. Using reference TRBV28 and TRBJ2-7 for the parts outside the CDR3, the full variable domain is DVKVTQSSRYLVKRTGEKVFLECVQDMDHENMFWYRQDPGLGLRLIYFSYDVKMKEKGDIPEGYSVSREKKERFSLILESASTNQTSMYLCASSLFSGISYEQYFGPGTRLTVT.

This chain uses TRBV4-1 with TRBJ1-2; a weak D match, TRBD1 (5 bases). V gave up 0 bases and J gave up 4 bases, with 9 bases separating them. This CDR3 has 14 amino acids. CDR1 and CDR2 (germline): MGHRA, YSYEKL. The CDR3 protein is CASSQDGTLYGYTF. DNA for the CDR3: TGCGCCAGCAGCCAAGATGGGACTCTCTATGGCTACACCTTC.

The sample holds one count of this clone. V usage is TRBV15 and J usage is TRBJ2-2; tentatively, D is TRBD1 (5 bases). Germline V gives CDR1 LNHNV, CDR2 YYDKDF (reference sequence). V was trimmed by 0 bases and J by 6 bases, leaving 8 bases between them. The CDR3 is 14 amino acids. The chain's CDR3 is CATSRDLGPGELFF. The CDR3 DNA reads TGTGCCACCAGCAGAGATCTGGGGCCCGGGGAGCTGTTTTTT.

This clone was seen just once. This chain uses TRBV6-5 with TRBJ1-1; perhaps TRBD1 as D (5 bases). Trimming shortened V by 1 base and J by 4 bases, and 13 bases separated the two germline ends. CDR3 size: 15 residues. In germline, CDR1 is MNHEY, CDR2 SVGAGI. This CDR3 is CASSYYPGGTTEAFF. As DNA, the CDR3 is TGTGCCAGCAGTTACTACCCGGGCGGGACCACTGAAGCTTTCTTT.

This clone has just a few counts. The chain links TRBV5-1 to TRBJ2-5; 7 bases fit TRBD1. Germline-derived CDR1 and CDR2 are SGHRS and YFSETQ. The junction had 5 bases not matched to a gene; V was cut back by 4 bases and J by 5 bases. This CDR3 has 13 amino acids. DNA of the CDR3: TGCGCCAGCAGCGCGACAGGGTGGGAGACCCAGTACTTC. The encoded protein is CASSATGWETQYF. The variable domain in full, with the rest retrieved from reference TRBV5-1 and TRBJ2-5, is KAGVTQTPRYLIKTRGQQVTLSCSPISGHRSVSWYQQTPGQGLQFLFEYFSETQRNKGNFPGRFSGRQFSNSRSEMNVSTLELGDSALYLCASSATGWETQYFGPGTRLLVL.

The rearrangement joins TRBV11-2 to TRBJ2-1, with 8 bases fitting TRBD1. This CDR3 contains 12 residues. J gave up 10 bases and V 3 bases, and 2 bases lay outside the gene matches. CDR1 and CDR2 (germline): SGHAT, FQNNGV. In nucleotides, the CDR3 is TGTGCCAGCAGCTTGGACAGGGTCGAGCAGTTCTTC. This encodes CASSLDRVEQFF.

The V and J genes are TRBV19 and TRBJ1-5; no firm D call. Trimming took 3 bases from V and 0 from J, leaving 9 bases between them. Germline V CDR1 and CDR2: LNHDA, SQIVND (reference sequence). CDR3 length equals 15 residues. CDR3 sequence reads: CASSIQIPSNQPQHF. The CDR3 DNA is TGTGCCAGTAGTATCCAGATCCCTAGCAATCAGCCCCAGCATTTT.

This chain joins TRBV7-9 and TRBJ1-2; 10 positions match TRBD1. Germline V gene data show CDR1 as SEHNR and CDR2 as FQNEAQ (reference sequence). The CDR3 runs to 16 residues. V lost 6 bases and J lost 4; bases outside the gene matches: 11. This CDR3 reads CASSHPLTGGTYGYTF. CDR3 coding DNA: TGTGCCAGCAGTCACCCATTGACAGGGGGCACCTATGGCTACACCTTC.

This clone was observed a single time. The DNA of the CDR3 is TGTGCCGAAAAGGAGGCTATGGGCGTCCTGACTTTC. This gives the protein CAEKEAMGVLTF. The chain carries TRBV28 and TRBJ2-6, with a weak D call TRBD2 (5 bases). Germline lookup yields CDR1 MDHEN and CDR2 SYDVKM. CDR3 length equals 12 residues. Trimming took 11 bases from V and 12 from J, leaving 17 bases between them. The full variable domain, with the rest looked up from reference TRBV28 and TRBJ2-6, is DVKVTQSSRYLVKRTGEKVFLECVQDMDHENMFWYRQDPGLGLRLIYFSYDVKMKEKGDIPEGYSVSREKKERFSLILESASTNQTSMYLCAEKEAMGVLTFGAGSRLTVL.